This T cell receptor (beta chain) appears in the sequencing data of a study of cytomegalovirus exposure and HLA in healthy donors. Both 60 Vbeta primers and 13 Jbeta primers went into the PCR. Sequencing was performed with immunoSEQ multiplex PCR; in TCRdb, only in-frame clones are kept and a portion is missing. The sample's table shows about 42,000 clones. Germline V CDR1 and CDR2: LNHDA, SQIVND (reference sequence). Trimming cost V 1 base and J 2 bases, with 5 bases left between them. This CDR3 is built from 13 residues. This chain links TRBV19 with TRBJ1-2; D remains ambiguous. Specimen: PBMCs. The origin of this receptor is a man in his thirties or forties in good health and CMV-seronegative. CDR3 DNA: TGTGCCAGTAGTATAGCGGTGAACTATGGCTACACCTTC. Translating it yields CASSIAVNYGYTF.